The present entry profiles one T cell receptor beta chain with its context. Original processing methods: Counts of nucleated cells, estimated from reference gene primer amplification, were obtained. Using immunoSEQ multiplex PCR, the repertoire was profiled, and TCRdb retains in-frame clones only, with some absent. V and J calls and clone size follow that table, whereas D and trimming were derived from the DNA. Of under 200,000 clones in the sample, 85% were seen once. CDR1 and CDR2 (germline): SGHTA, FQGNSA. V was shortened by 6 bases and J by 9 bases, with 21 bases between the two germline ends. This CDR3 contains 16 residues. The source of the sample is a study of blood T cell repertoires in COVID-19. Turning to the study itself: Sites across the United States, Italy and Spain contributed samples from acute and convalescent COVID-19.

It was during active infection that Seattle patients were enrolled and then longitudinally followed. What was sequenced was peripheral blood. The TCR sequence derives from a woman between 45 and 65 years old with COVID-19, enrolled during active disease. J is TRBJ1-6 and V is TRBV7-2; D is perhaps TRBD1 (6 bases). CDR3: CASSPTGSIRISPLHF. In nucleotides, the CDR3 is TGTGCCAGCAGTCCGACAGGTTCAATCCGCATTTCACCCCTCCACTTT. Using reference TRBV7-2 and TRBJ1-6 for the parts outside the CDR3, the full variable domain is GAGVSQSPSNKVTEKGKDVELRCDPISGHTALYWYRQSLGQGLEFLIYFQGNSAPDKSGLPSDRFSAERTGGSVSTLTIQRTQQEDSAVYLCASSPTGSIRISPLHFGNGTRLTVT.